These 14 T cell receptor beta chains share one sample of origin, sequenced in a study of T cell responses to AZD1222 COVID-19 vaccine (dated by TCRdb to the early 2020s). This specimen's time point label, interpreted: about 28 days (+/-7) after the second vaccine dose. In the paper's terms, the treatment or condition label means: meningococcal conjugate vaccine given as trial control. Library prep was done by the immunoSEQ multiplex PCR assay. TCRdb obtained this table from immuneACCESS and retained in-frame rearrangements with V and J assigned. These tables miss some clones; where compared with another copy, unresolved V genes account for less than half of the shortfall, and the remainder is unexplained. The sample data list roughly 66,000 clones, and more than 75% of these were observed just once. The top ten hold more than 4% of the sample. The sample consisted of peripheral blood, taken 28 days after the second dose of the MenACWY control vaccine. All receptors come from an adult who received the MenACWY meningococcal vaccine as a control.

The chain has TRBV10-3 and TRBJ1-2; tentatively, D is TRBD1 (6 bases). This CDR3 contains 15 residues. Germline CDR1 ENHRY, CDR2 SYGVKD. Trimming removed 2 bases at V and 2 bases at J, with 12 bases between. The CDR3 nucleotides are TGTGCCATCAGTGAGCCCTCCAGGGGAAACTATGGCTACACCTTC. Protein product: CAISEPSRGNYGYTF.

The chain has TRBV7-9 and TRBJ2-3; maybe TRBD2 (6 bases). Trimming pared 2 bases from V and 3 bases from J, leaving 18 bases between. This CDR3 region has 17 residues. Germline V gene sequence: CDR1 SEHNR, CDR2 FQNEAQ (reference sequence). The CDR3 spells CASSLPRDSLGTDTQYF. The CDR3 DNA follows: TGTGCCAGCAGCTTACCACGGGACTCATTGGGGACAGATACGCAGTATTTT.

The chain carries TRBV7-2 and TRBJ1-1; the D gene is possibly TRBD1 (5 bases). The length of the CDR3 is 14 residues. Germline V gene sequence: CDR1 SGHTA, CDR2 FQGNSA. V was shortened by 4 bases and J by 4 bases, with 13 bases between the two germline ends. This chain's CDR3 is CASSSGAGGTEAFF. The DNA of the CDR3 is TGTGCCAGCAGCTCTGGGGCGGGGGGCACTGAAGCTTTCTTT.

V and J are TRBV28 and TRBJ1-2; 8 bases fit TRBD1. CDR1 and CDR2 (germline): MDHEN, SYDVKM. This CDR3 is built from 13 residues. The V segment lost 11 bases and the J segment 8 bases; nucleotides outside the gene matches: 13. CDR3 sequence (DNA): TGTGCCTCTGCGTCGGGCAGGGGGCGAGGCTACACCTTC. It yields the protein CASASGRGRGYTF.

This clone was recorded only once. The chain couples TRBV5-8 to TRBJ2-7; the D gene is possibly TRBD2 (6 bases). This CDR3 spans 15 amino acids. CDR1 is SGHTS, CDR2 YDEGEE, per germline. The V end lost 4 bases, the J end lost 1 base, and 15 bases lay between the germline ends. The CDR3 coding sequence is TGTGCCAGCAGCCGTACGGGGAGGTATTCCTACGAGCAGTACTTC. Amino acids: CASSRTGRYSYEQYF. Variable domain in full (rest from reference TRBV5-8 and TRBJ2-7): EAGVTQSPTHLIKTRGQQATLRCSPISGHTSVYWYQQALGLGLQFLLWYDEGEERNRGNFPPRFSGRQFPNYSSELNVNALELEDSALYLCASSRTGRYSYEQYFGPGTRLTVT.

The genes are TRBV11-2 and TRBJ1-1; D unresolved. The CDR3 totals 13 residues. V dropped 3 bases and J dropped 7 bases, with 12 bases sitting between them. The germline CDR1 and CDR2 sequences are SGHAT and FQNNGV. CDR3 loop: CASSFRALSEAFF. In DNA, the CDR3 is TGTGCCAGCAGCTTCCGGGCCCTAAGTGAAGCTTTCTTT. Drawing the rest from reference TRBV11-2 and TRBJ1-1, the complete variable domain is EAGVAQSPRYKIIEKRQSVAFWCNPISGHATLYWYQQILGQGPKLLIQFQNNGVVDDSQLPKDRFSAERLKGVDSTLKIQPAKLEDSAVYLCASSFRALSEAFFGQGTRLTVV.

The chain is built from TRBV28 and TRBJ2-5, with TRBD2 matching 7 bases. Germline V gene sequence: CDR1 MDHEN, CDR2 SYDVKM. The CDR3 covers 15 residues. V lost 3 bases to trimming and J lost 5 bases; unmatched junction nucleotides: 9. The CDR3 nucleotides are TGTGCCAGCAGTTTGGGCGGACTAGTGATGGAGACCCAGTACTTC. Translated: CASSLGGLVMETQYF. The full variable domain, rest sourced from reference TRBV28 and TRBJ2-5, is DVKVTQSSRYLVKRTGEKVFLECVQDMDHENMFWYRQDPGLGLRLIYFSYDVKMKEKGDIPEGYSVSREKKERFSLILESASTNQTSMYLCASSLGGLVMETQYFGPGTRLLVL.

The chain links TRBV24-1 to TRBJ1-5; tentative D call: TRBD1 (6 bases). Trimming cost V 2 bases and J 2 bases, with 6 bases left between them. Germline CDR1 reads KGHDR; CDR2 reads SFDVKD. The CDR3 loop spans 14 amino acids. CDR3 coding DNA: TGTGCCACCAGTGATTACAGGGGCAATCAGCCCCAGCATTTT. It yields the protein CATSDYRGNQPQHF.

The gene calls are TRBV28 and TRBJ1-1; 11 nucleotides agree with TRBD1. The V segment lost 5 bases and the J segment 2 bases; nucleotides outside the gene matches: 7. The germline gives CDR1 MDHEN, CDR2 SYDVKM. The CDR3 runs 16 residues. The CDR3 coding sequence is TGTGCCAGCAGTCTGGGTGGACAGGGGGCCAACACTGAAGCTTTCTTT. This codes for CASSLGGQGANTEAFF.

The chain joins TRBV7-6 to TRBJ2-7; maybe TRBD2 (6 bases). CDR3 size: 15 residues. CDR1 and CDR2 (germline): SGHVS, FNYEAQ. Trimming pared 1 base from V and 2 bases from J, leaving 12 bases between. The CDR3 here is CASSLVGGLAYEQYF. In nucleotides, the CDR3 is TGTGCCAGCAGCTTAGTGGGGGGACTGGCCTACGAGCAGTACTTC.

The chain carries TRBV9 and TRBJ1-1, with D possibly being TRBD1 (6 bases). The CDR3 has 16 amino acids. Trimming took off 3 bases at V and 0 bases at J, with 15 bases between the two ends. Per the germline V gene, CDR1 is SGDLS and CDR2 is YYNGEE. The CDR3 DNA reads TGTGCCAGCAGCGCCCATCGGACAGCCATGAACACTGAAGCTTTCTTT. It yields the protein CASSAHRTAMNTEAFF.

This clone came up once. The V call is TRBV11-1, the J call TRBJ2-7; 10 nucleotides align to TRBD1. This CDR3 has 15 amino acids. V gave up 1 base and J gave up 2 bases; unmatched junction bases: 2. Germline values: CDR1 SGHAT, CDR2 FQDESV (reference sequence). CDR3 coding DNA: TGTGCCAGCAGCTTAGGGACAGGGGGAACCTACGAGCAGTACTTC. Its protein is CASSLGTGGTYEQYF.

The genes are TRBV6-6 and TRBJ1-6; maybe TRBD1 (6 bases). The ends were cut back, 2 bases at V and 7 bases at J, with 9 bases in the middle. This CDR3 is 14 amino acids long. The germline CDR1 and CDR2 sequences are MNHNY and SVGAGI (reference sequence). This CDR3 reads CASSYTGTNSPLHF. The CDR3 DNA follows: TGTGCCAGCAGTTACACAGGGACGAATTCACCCCTCCACTTT.

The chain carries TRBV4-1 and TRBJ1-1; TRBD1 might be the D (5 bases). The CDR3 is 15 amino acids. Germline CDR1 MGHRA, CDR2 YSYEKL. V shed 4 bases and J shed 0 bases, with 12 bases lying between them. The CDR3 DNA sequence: TGCGCCAGCAGCCCAGAGGGGCCATTGAACACTGAAGCTTTCTTT. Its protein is CASSPEGPLNTEAFF.